This TCR beta chain derives from a study of blood T cell repertoires in COVID-19. Background on the study: PBMCs, B-cell-depleted T cells, or T cells provided the cDNA or gDNA that made up the material.

Clones were read by immunoSEQ multiplex PCR, and TCRdb kept only the in-frame ones, dropping some. In the table there are some 270,000 clones, roughly 89% of which are singletons. This CDR3 is built from 19 residues. The germline V gene encodes CDR1 MNHNS and CDR2 SASEGT. The V segment lost 0 bases and the J segment 0 bases; nucleotides outside the gene matches: 8. The V and J genes are TRBV6-1 and TRBJ2-1, with 10 bases that match TRBD2. Sequencing used peripheral blood. The receptor's source is a man aged 25-40 years with acute or convalescent COVID-19. The CDR3 protein is CASSEAGAGGDSSYNEQFF. For the CDR3, the DNA is TGTGCCAGCAGTGAAGCCGGAGCGGGGGGGGATAGCTCCTACAATGAGCAGTTCTTC.